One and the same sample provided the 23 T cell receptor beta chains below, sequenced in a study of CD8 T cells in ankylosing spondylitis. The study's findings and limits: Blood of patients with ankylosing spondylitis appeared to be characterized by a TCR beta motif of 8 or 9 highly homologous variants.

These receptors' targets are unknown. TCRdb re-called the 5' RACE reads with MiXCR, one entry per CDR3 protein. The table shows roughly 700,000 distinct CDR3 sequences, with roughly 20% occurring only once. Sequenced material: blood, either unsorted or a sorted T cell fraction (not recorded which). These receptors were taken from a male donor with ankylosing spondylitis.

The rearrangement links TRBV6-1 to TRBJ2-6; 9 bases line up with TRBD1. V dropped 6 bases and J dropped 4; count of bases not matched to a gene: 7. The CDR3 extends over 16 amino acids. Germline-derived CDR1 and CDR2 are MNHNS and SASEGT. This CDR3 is CASRPGTGIGANVLTF. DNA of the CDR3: TGTGCCAGCAGGCCCGGGACAGGGATAGGGGCCAACGTCCTGACTTTC.

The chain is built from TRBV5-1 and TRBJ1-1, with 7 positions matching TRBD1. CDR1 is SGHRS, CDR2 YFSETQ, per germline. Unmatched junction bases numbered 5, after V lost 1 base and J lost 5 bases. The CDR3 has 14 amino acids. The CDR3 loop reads CASSLRDSETEAFF. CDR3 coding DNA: TGCGCCAGCAGCTTGCGGGACAGCGAAACTGAAGCTTTCTTT.

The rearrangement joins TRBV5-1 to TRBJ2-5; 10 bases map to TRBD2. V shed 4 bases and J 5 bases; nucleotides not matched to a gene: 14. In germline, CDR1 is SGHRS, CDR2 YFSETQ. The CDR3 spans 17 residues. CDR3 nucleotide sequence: TGCGCCAGCAGCCCTAGGGGACTAGCGCTCCCCCGGGAGACCCAGTACTTC. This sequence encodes CASSPRGLALPRETQYF.

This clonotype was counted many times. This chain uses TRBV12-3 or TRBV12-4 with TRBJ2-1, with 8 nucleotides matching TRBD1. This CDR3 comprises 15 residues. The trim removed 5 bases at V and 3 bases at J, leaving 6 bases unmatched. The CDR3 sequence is CASSASGTGYNEQFF. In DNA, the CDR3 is TGTGCCAGCAGTGCGTCCGGGACAGGCTACAATGAGCAGTTCTTC.

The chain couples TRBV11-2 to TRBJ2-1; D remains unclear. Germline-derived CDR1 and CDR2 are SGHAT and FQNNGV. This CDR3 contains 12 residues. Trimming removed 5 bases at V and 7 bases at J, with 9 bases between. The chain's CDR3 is CASSQNNNEQFF. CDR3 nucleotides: TGTGCCAGCAGCCAGAACAATAATGAGCAGTTCTTC. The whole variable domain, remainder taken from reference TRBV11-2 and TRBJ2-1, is EAGVAQSPRYKIIEKRQSVAFWCNPISGHATLYWYQQILGQGPKLLIQFQNNGVVDDSQLPKDRFSAERLKGVDSTLKIQPAKLEDSAVYLCASSQNNNEQFFGPGTRLTVL.

In DNA form, the CDR3 reads TGTGCCAGCAGCCAGGACAAAGGGGCCCAGCATTTT. Its translation: CASSQDKGAQHF. The chain uses TRBV12-3 or TRBV12-4 and TRBJ1-5; a weak D match, TRBD1 (5 bases). CDR3 size: 12 residues. V lost 6 bases and J 11 bases, leaving 14 bases between the germline ends.

The CDR3 DNA reads as TGTGTCTGCAGCGAAGCCCGACTAGCGGGGGGAATGAGCGCAGATACGCAGTATTTT. Protein: CVCSEARLAGGMSADTQYF. The chain carries TRBV2 and TRBJ2-3; 13 bases are shared with TRBD2. The CDR3 covers 19 residues. Germline V gives CDR1 SNHLY, CDR2 FYNNEI.

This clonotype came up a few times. The CDR3 is CASSLSDRGLSPLHF. CDR3 coding DNA: TGTGCCAGCAGTCTATCGGACAGGGGGCTTTCACCCCTCCACTTT. The J gene is TRBJ1-6, the V gene TRBV9, with TRBD1 matching over 11 bases. V was pared by 5 bases and J by 9 bases, with 7 bases of the junction left unmatched. CDR3 length: 15 residues. Germline CDR1 is SGDLS and CDR2 is YYNGEE.

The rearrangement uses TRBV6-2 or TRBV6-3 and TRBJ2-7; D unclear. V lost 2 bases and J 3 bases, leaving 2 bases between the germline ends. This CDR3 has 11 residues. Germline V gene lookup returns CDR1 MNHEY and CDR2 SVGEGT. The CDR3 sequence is CASSYVYEQYF. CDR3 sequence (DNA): TGTGCCAGCAGTTACGTCTACGAGCAGTACTTC.

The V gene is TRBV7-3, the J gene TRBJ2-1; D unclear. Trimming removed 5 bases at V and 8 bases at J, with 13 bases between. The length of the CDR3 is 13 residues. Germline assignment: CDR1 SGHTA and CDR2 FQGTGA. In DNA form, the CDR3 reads TGTGCCAGCAGCACCCGGCCCGGAGATGAGCAGTTCTTC. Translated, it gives CASSTRPGDEQFF.

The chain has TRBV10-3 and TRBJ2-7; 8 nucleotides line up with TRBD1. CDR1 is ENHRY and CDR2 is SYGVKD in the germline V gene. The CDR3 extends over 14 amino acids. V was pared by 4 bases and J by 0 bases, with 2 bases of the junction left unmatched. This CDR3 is CAISVDRVSYEQYF. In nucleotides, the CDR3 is TGTGCCATCAGTGTGGACAGGGTCTCCTACGAGCAGTACTTC.

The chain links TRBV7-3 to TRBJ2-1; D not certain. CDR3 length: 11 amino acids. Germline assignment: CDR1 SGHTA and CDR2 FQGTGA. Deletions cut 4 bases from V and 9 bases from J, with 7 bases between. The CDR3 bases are TGTGCCAGCAGCTCCTATGGTGAGCAGTTCTTC. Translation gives CASSSYGEQFF.

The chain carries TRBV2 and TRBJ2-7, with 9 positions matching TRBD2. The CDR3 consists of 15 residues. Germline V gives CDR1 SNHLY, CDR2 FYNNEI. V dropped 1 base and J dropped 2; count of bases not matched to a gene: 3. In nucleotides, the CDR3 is TGTGCCAGCAGTGAAGGAGGACTAGCGACCTACGAGCAGTACTTC. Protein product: CASSEGGLATYEQYF.

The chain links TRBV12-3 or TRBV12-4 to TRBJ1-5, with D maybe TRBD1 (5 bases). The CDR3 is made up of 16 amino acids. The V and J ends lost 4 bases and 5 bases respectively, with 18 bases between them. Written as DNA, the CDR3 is TGTGCCAGCAGTTCTGGGATGGCGGGGGAGGATCAGCCCCAGCATTTT. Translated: CASSSGMAGEDQPQHF.

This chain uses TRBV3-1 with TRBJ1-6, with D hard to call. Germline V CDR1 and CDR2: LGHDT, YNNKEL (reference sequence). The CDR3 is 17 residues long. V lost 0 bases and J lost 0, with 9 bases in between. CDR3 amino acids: CASSQDNSRSYNSPLHF. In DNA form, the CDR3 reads TGTGCCAGCAGCCAAGATAACAGTCGCTCCTATAATTCACCCCTCCACTTT.

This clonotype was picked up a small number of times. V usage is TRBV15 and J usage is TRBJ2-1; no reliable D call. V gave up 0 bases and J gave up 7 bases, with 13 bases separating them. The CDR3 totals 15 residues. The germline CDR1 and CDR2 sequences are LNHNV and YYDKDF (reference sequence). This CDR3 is CATSRELVVGNEQFF. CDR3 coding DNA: TGTGCCACCAGCAGAGAATTGGTAGTAGGTAATGAGCAGTTCTTC.

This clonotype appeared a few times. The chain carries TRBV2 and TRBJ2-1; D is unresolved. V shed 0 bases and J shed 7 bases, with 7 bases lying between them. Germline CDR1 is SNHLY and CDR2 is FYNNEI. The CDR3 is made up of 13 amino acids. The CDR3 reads CASSEALGNEQFF. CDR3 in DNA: TGTGCCAGCAGTGAAGCGCTCGGGAATGAGCAGTTCTTC. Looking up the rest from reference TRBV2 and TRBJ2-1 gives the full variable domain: EPEVTQTPSHQVTQMGQEVILRCVPISNHLYFYWYRQILGQKVEFLVSFYNNEISEKSEIFDDQFSVERPDGSNFTLKIRSTKLEDSAMYFCASSEALGNEQFFGPGTRLTVL.

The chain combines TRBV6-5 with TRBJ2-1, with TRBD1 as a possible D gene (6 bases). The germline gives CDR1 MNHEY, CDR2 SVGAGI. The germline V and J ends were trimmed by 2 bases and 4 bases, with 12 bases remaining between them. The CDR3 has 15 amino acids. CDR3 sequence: CASSYMGAGYNEQFF. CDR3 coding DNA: TGTGCCAGCAGTTACATGGGGGCTGGGTACAATGAGCAGTTCTTC.

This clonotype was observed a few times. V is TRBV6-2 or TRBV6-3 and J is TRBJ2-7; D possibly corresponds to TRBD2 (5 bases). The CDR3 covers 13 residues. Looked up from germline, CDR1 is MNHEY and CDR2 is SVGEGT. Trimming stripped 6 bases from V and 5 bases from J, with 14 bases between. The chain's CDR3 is CASSDPRRHEQYF. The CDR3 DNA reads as TGTGCCAGCAGCGACCCCCGGAGGCACGAGCAGTACTTC.

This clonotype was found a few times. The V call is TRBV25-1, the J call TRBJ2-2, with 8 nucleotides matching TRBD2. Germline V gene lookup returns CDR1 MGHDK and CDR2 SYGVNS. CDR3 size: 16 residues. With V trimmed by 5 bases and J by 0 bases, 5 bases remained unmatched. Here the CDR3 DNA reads TGTGCCAGCAGTTCAGCGGGAGCCGCGAACACCGGGGAGCTGTTTTTT. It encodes CASSSAGAANTGELFF.

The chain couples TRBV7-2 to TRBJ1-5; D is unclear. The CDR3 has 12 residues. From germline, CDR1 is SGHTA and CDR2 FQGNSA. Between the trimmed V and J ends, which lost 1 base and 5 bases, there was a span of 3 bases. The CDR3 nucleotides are TGTGCCAGCAGCTTAGACTATCAGCCCCAGCATTTT. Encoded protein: CASSLDYQPQHF.

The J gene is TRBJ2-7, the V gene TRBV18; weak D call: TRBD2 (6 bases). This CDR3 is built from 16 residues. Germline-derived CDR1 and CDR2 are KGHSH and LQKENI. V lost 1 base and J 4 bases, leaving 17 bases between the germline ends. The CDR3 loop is CASSPQLGGAGYEQYF. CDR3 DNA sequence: TGTGCCAGCTCACCACAGTTGGGGGGAGCGGGTTACGAGCAGTACTTC.

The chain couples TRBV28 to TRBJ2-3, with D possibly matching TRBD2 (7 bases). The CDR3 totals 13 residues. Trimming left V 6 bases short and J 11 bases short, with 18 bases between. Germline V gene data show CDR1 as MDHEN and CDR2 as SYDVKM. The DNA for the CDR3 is TGTGCCAGCAGCCTCAACAGGGAGCGGGGGCAGTATTTT. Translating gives CASSLNRERGQYF.